This T cell receptor beta chain was documented in a study of shared clonotypes between healthy human individuals. Study information: Plates per donor: three CD4 naive, three CD4 memory, two CD8 naive, one CD8 memory. Whole-study results and caveats: Researchers sampled only blood; tissue repertoires likely differ.

V lost 5 bases to trimming and J lost 3 bases; unmatched junction nucleotides: 7. In germline, CDR1 is SGHTA, CDR2 FQGTGA. This CDR3 contains 15 residues. In regard to this clone: The target antigen is unknown.

In the source study's methods: ImmunoSEQ gave junction-only sequences without quality scores, so filtering differed. Generated by immunoSEQ multiplex PCR, the TCRdb table keeps only in-frame clones and is missing some. The V and J calls and clone size are taken from that table; D and trimming were inferred from the DNA. The sample has around 2.5 million clones, roughly 93% seen once. All participating donors were Caucasian adults from Nashville, Tennessee. Input material: naive CD4+ T cells from PBMCs. Sample subset: CD45RA+ positively selected. The chain links TRBV7-3 to TRBJ2-1, with 7 nucleotides matching TRBD2. The receptor was isolated from a man younger than 35 in good health. Some clones in this sample may be carry-over from other donors' samples. This chain's CDR3 is CASSPTGGLYNEQFF. The DNA of the CDR3 is TGTGCCAGCAGCCCCACGGGGGGTCTCTACAATGAGCAGTTCTTC.